This TCR beta chain was recorded in a study of T cells in Graves' hyperthyroidism and ophthalmopathy. Study outcomes and limitations: Most thyroid clonotypes with frequency above 0.001 were detected in blood.

CDR3 length equals 16 residues. V trimming: 5 bases; J trimming: 2 bases; junction bases outside the gene matches: 10. Germline-derived CDR1 and CDR2 are DFQATT and SNEGSKA (reference sequence). This clonotype appeared many times. Its antigen is unknown. RNA transcripts yielded amplified TCR beta CDR3 regions. The TCR CDR3 was amplified in a first-round RT-PCR using the HTBI primer set. TCRdb ran MiXCR on the multiplex PCR reads and lists one entry per CDR3 protein. Among about 420,000 distinct CDR3 sequences listed, around 16% were seen once. This chain connects TRBV20-1 to TRBJ2-3; 10 bases align to TRBD2. Sequencing was carried out using blood. The sequence was obtained from a woman in her late teens or twenties with Graves' hyperthyroidism. DNA for the CDR3: TGCAGTGCTTCTCCTCGGACTAGCGGATACACAGATACGCAGTATTTT. Residues: CSASPRTSGYTDTQYF.